This T cell receptor (beta chain) comes out of a study of blood T cell repertoires in COVID-19. As for the study in general: Samples of COVID-19 (acute and convalescent) were obtained from the United States, Italy and Spain. From T cells, B-cell-depleted T cells, or PBMCs came the material, which was cDNA or gDNA.

CDR3 size: 13 residues. Looked up from germline, CDR1 is SQVTM and CDR2 is ANQGSEA. The V segment lost 7 bases and the J segment 5 bases; nucleotides outside the gene matches: 10. Original processing notes: Researchers report that nucleated cell counts were estimated from reference gene primer amplification. Assay used: immunoSEQ multiplex PCR; TCRdb lists only in-frame clones, some missing. The V and J calls and clone size were taken over from that table, and D and trimming were inferred from the DNA. Seen here are 350,000 to 450,000 clones, 85% observed once, and the top ten hold roughly 3.4%. The sample comprised peripheral blood. The TCR was taken from a woman aged 18-29 years with acute or convalescent COVID-19. The V call is TRBV29-1, the J call TRBJ2-5, with 7 bases aligning to TRBD1. As DNA, the CDR3 is TGCAGCGGCGACAGGGATGGTATGGAGACCCAGTACTTC. It is translated as CSGDRDGMETQYF. Together with reference TRBV29-1 and TRBJ2-5, the CDR3 gives the full variable domain: SAVISQKPSRDICQRGTSLTIQCQVDSQVTMMFWYRQQPGQSLTLIATANQGSEATYESGFVIDKFPISRPNLTFSTLTVSNMSPEDSSIYLCSGDRDGMETQYFGPGTRLLVL.